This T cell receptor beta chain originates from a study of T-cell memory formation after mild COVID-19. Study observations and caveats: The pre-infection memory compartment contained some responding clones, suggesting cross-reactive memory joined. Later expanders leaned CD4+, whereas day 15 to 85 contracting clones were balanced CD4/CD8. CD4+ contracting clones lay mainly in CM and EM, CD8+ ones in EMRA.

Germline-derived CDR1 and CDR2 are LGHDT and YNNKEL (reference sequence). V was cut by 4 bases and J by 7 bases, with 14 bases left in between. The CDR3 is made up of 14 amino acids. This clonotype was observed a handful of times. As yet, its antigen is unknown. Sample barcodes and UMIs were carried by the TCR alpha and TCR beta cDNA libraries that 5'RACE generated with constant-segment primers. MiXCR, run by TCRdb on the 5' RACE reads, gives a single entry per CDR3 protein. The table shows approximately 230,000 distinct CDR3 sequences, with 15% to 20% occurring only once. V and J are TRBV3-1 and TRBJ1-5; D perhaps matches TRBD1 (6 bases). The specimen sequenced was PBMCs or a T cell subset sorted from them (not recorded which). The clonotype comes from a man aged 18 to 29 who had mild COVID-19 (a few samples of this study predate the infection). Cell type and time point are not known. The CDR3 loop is CASSLPRGGQPQHF. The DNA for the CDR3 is TGTGCCAGCAGCCTACCCAGGGGCGGGCAGCCCCAGCATTTT.